One TCR beta chain is described in this entry. Its antigen remains unknown. Axillary draining lymph nodes of breast cancer patients supplied the node samples. From the multiplex PCR reads, TCRdb called clonotypes with MiXCR, one entry per CDR3 protein. Among nearly 200,000 distinct CDR3 sequences listed, approximately 31% were seen once. The V gene's germline CDR1 is SGHNT and CDR2 YYREEE (reference sequence). The CDR3 runs 16 residues. Trimming cost V 4 bases and J 0 bases, with 13 bases left between them. This sample stems from a study of breast tumors, draining lymph nodes, adjacent tissues. General study findings and limits: Luminal-like breast cancer showed significantly greater tumor-nontumor repertoire similarity than basal-like breast cancer did. Most tumor T cells seemingly derive from lymph node, then expand in tumor. Tumors had less TCR diversity than lymph nodes, more than nontumor tissue.

Sequenced input: axillary lymph node tissue. This sequence was found in a female donor with breast cancer. Some clones in this sample may be carry-over from other donors' samples. The chain couples TRBV5-4 to TRBJ2-2; D tentatively fits TRBD1 or TRBD2 (7 bases each). Here the CDR3 reads CASSQGGTSNTGELFF. CDR3 sequence (DNA): TGTGCCAGCAGCCAGGGGGGGACGTCGAACACCGGGGAGCTGTTTTTT.